The 32 T cell receptor beta chains below all came from one sample that was sequenced in a study of cytomegalovirus exposure and HLA in healthy donors. PCR used 60 Vbeta primers and 13 Jbeta primers. Clones were sequenced by immunoSEQ multiplex PCR, and TCRdb holds only the in-frame ones, with some missing. This sample has 100,000 to 150,000 clones, with under 85% found just once. The material sequenced was PBMCs. These receptors came from a woman between 50 and 59 years old in good health and CMV-seropositive.

The chain links TRBV27 to TRBJ1-4; 7 nucleotides line up with TRBD1. Germline V gene lookup returns CDR1 MNHEY and CDR2 SMNVEV (reference sequence). The CDR3 consists of 14 residues. Trimming at V came to 5 bases and at J to 7 bases, leaving 7 bases not matched to a gene. The CDR3 sequence is CASSDRAHLEKLFF. In DNA, the CDR3 is TGTGCCAGCAGTGACAGGGCTCATCTTGAAAAACTGTTTTTT.

This chain uses TRBV4-3 with TRBJ1-6; D is ambiguous. CDR1 LGHNA and CDR2 YSLEER come from the germline V gene. CDR3 length equals 15 residues. Trimming pared 3 bases from V and 4 bases from J, leaving 10 bases between. CDR3 coding DNA: TGCGCCAGCAGCCACCAGGCGGGGTATAATTCACCCCTCCACTTT. Its translation: CASSHQAGYNSPLHF.

The J gene is TRBJ1-2, the V gene TRBV7-8, with 7 positions matching TRBD1. The V gene's germline CDR1 is SGHVS and CDR2 FQNEAQ. The CDR3 has 15 amino acids. With V trimmed by 4 bases and J by 1 base, 6 bases remained unmatched. The CDR3 region has the DNA TGTGCCAGCAGCTACACAGGGGTTCATAACTATGGCTACACCTTC. Translation: CASSYTGVHNYGYTF.

The V call is TRBV9, the J call TRBJ1-1, with D tentatively TRBD1 (6 bases). Germline CDR1 reads SGDLS; CDR2 reads YYNGEE. Trimming stripped 0 bases from V and 7 bases from J, with 10 bases between. CDR3 length: 13 amino acids. This CDR3 is CASSVDGQLEAFF. The CDR3 DNA follows: TGTGCCAGCAGCGTAGATGGACAGCTTGAAGCTTTCTTT.

The rearrangement joins TRBV4-2 to TRBJ2-1, with 12 bases lining up with TRBD1. V lost 4 bases to trimming and J lost 8 bases; unmatched junction nucleotides: 6. The CDR3 runs to 15 residues. Germline assignment: CDR1 LGHNA and CDR2 YNFKEQ. CDR3 loop: CASSPGTGGADEQFF. The CDR3 DNA sequence: TGTGCCAGCAGCCCGGGGACAGGGGGCGCGGATGAGCAGTTCTTC.

This clone has only a few counts. Other DNA sequences from this sample encode an identical CDR3 as well. The chain couples TRBV6-1 to TRBJ2-3; 7 bases are shared with TRBD1. This CDR3 spans 15 amino acids. Germline CDR1 and CDR2: MNHNS and SASEGT. Trimming at V came to 5 bases and at J to 1 base, leaving 6 bases not matched to a gene. DNA of the CDR3: TGTGCCAGCAGTTCGGGGACAGTCGGCACAGATACGCAGTATTTT. The encoded protein is CASSSGTVGTDTQYF.

The chain employs TRBV5-6 and TRBJ2-7, with 7 bases identical to TRBD1. The CDR3 spans 13 residues. Looked up from germline, CDR1 is SGHDT and CDR2 is YYEEEE. V was clipped by 2 bases and J by 3 bases; unmatched bases: 2. The CDR3 protein is CASSLHRGYEQYF. In DNA, the CDR3 is TGTGCCAGCAGCTTACACAGGGGCTACGAGCAGTACTTC.

The CDR3: CASSSRQGARGTEAFF. In nucleotides, the CDR3 is TGTGCCAGCAGTTCCCGCCAGGGGGCTAGAGGCACTGAAGCTTTCTTT. The chain has TRBV6-5 and TRBJ1-1, with 8 bases fitting TRBD1. This CDR3 spans 16 amino acids. Germline V gene data show CDR1 as MNHEY and CDR2 as SVGAGI. J was trimmed by 4 bases and V by 4 bases; bases with no gene match: 11.

This chain connects TRBV21-1 to TRBJ1-5; the table's D call, TRBD1, was not checked against the DNA. TRBV21-1 is noted as a pseudogene. This CDR3 has 14 amino acids. CDR3 protein: CASSKAGHYQPQHF. As DNA, the CDR3 is TGTGCCAGCAGCAAAGCTGGACATTACCAGCCCCAGCATTTT.

This clone was observed at least ten times. The chain is built from TRBV7-9 and TRBJ2-1; a possible D gene is TRBD2 (6 bases). The V gene lost 5 bases and the J gene lost 0 bases, with 17 bases spanning the gap. The CDR3 length is 17 residues. Germline CDR1 reads SEHNR; CDR2 reads FQNEAQ (reference sequence). CDR3 in amino acids: CASSAAGGESSYNEQFF. The CDR3, as DNA: TGTGCCAGCAGCGCAGCCGGCGGGGAGAGCTCCTACAATGAGCAGTTCTTC.

This clone has just a few counts. V gene TRBV27 combines with J gene TRBJ1-2; 11 nucleotides match TRBD1. Germline loops: CDR1 MNHEY, CDR2 SMNVEV (reference sequence). The CDR3 length is 15 residues. V dropped 7 bases and J dropped 6; count of bases not matched to a gene: 10. Written as DNA, the CDR3 is TGTGCCAGCACCAAAGGGTTGGGACAGGGGGATGGCTACACCTTC. It encodes CASTKGLGQGDGYTF.

The V gene is TRBV7-9, the J gene TRBJ2-7; D is unclear. The CDR3 is 11 residues long. Per germline, CDR1 SEHNR and CDR2 FQNEAQ (reference sequence). The ends were cut back, 5 bases at V and 4 bases at J, with 6 bases in the middle. DNA for the CDR3: TGTGCCAGCAGCGTGCGGTACGAGCAGTACTTC. Translation: CASSVRYEQYF.

On this clone: Germline is not matched at one junction end, which may reflect a read error. The sample has other DNA sequences that encode this CDR3 too. The chain recombines TRBV2 with TRBJ2-5; 9 nucleotides line up with TRBD1. Per the germline V gene, CDR1 is SNHLY and CDR2 is FYNNEI. CDR3 length equals 14 residues. The CDR3 nucleotides are TGTGCCAGCAGCGAAGGGACAGGGCAAGAGACCCAGTACTTC. This sequence encodes CASSEGTGQETQYF.

V is TRBV30 and J is TRBJ2-3, with 10 nucleotides matching TRBD2. CDR3 length equals 14 residues. The V and J ends lost 8 bases and 3 bases, in that order; junction bases with no gene match: 8. The V gene's germline CDR1 is GTSNPN and CDR2 SVGIG (reference sequence). The CDR3: CASDPGLATDTQYF. The CDR3 coding sequence is TGTGCCAGCGACCCGGGACTAGCGACAGATACGCAGTATTTT.

The V and J genes are TRBV2 and TRBJ2-5; no firm D call. Trimming removed 6 bases at V and 3 bases at J, with 8 bases between. The germline V gene encodes CDR1 SNHLY and CDR2 FYNNEI. This CDR3 has 12 residues. The CDR3 sequence: CASSSFKETQYF. DNA for the CDR3: TGTGCCAGCAGCTCCTTTAAAGAGACCCAGTACTTC.

The chain is built from TRBV7-3 and TRBJ1-2, with TRBD1 matching over 8 bases. The junction had 7 bases not matched to a gene; V was cut back by 5 bases and J by 2 bases. The CDR3 loop spans 15 amino acids. Germline CDR1 reads SGHTA; CDR2 reads FQGTGA. CDR3 residues: CASSADRGRNYGYTF. In DNA form, the CDR3 reads TGTGCCAGCAGCGCTGACAGGGGCCGAAACTATGGCTACACCTTC.

V is TRBV7-2 and J is TRBJ1-2, with D possibly being TRBD1 (5 bases). The CDR3 extends over 17 amino acids. The germline V gene has CDR1 SGHTA and CDR2 FQGNSA. The V end lost 2 bases, the J end lost 8 bases, and 24 bases lay between the germline ends. The CDR3 is CASSLPLGQGGLGGYTF. In DNA, the CDR3 is TGTGCCAGCAGCTTACCCCTCGGGCAGGGAGGCTTGGGAGGCTACACCTTC.

This chain uses TRBV27 with TRBJ1-2, with no clear D. Trimming cost V 5 bases and J 4 bases, with 14 bases left between them. CDR1 is MNHEY and CDR2 is SMNVEV in the germline V gene (reference sequence). The CDR3 runs to 14 residues. The CDR3 DNA is TGTGCCAGCAGTCCCAGGCCCGATAGCTATGGCTACACCTTC. Amino acids: CASSPRPDSYGYTF.

This clone was observed once. The chain carries TRBV7-6 and TRBJ2-1; D ambiguous. The ends were cut back, 0 bases at V and 6 bases at J, with 6 bases in the middle. Germline CDR1 is SGHVS and CDR2 is FNYEAQ. The CDR3 has 13 amino acids. DNA for the CDR3: TGTGCCAGCAGCTTAGCTCGCGGCAATGAGCAGTTCTTC. It specifies CASSLARGNEQFF.

V gene TRBV10-2 combines with J gene TRBJ2-2, with 11 bases identical to TRBD2. The junction had 7 bases not matched to a gene; V was cut back by 8 bases and J by 5 bases. Per germline, CDR1 WSHSY and CDR2 SAAADI. The CDR3 is 15 amino acids. The DNA of the CDR3 is TGCGCCAGCGCCATAGCGGGGGGGCGGACCGGGGAGCTGTTTTTT. It encodes CASAIAGGRTGELFF.

The chain carries TRBV2 and TRBJ1-5, with TRBD1 as a possible D gene (5 bases). Germline-derived CDR1 and CDR2 are SNHLY and FYNNEI. This CDR3 is built from 17 residues. Trimming shortened V by 4 bases and J by 5 bases, and 21 bases separated the two germline ends. The CDR3 nucleotides are TGTGCCAGCAGTGGAAGCGCGTGGGGGGTCGGGGATCAGCCCCAGCATTTT. It codes for CASSGSAWGVGDQPQHF.

This clone was counted once. The chain has TRBV7-9 and TRBJ2-1; weak D call: TRBD2 (7 bases). V was shortened by 5 bases and J by 0 bases, with 20 bases between the two germline ends. CDR1 is SEHNR, CDR2 FQNEAQ, per germline (reference sequence). The CDR3 totals 18 residues. As DNA, the CDR3 is TGTGCCAGCAGCCCTAGGGGGGGCGAGGGACCCTCCTACAATGAGCAGTTCTTC. Amino acid sequence: CASSPRGGEGPSYNEQFF. Looking up the rest from reference TRBV7-9 and TRBJ2-1 gives the full variable domain: DTGVSQNPRHKITKRGQNVTFRCDPISEHNRLYWYRQTLGQGPEFLTYFQNEAQLEKSRLLSDRFSAERPKGSFSTLEIQRTEQGDSAMYLCASSPRGGEGPSYNEQFFGPGTRLTVL.

In its sample, this clone was seen a few times. The V gene is TRBV11-2, the J gene TRBJ2-5; TRBD2 might be the D (6 bases). Germline-derived CDR1 and CDR2 are SGHAT and FQNNGV. The CDR3 loop spans 16 amino acids. Deletions cut 5 bases from V and 5 bases from J, with 21 bases between. CDR3 residues: CASSKGAGGDYETQYF. The CDR3 bases are TGTGCCAGCAGCAAAGGGGCCGGGGGAGATTACGAGACCCAGTACTTC.

The rearrangement joins TRBV5-4 to TRBJ2-1; 7 bases fit TRBD2. The CDR3 totals 17 residues. Germline-derived CDR1 and CDR2 are SGHNT and YYREEE (reference sequence). V dropped 3 bases and J dropped 0; count of bases not matched to a gene: 9. The CDR3 DNA sequence: TGTGCCAGCAGCTCCTACGGGGGGTGGAGCTCCTACAATGAGCAGTTCTTC. This encodes CASSSYGGWSSYNEQFF.

This chain links TRBV7-9 with TRBJ1-3; D possibly corresponds to TRBD1 (5 bases). CDR1 is SEHNR and CDR2 is FQNEAQ in the germline V gene (reference sequence). There are 15 residues in the CDR3. Trimming shortened V by 11 bases and J by 2 bases, and 19 bases separated the two germline ends. Written as DNA, the CDR3 is TGTGCCGACTCTTCGGGGGACGTCGCTGGAAACACCATATATTTT. Translated, it gives CADSSGDVAGNTIYF.

The J gene is TRBJ2-7, the V gene TRBV7-2, with no clear D. V was cut by 2 bases and J by 4 bases, with 9 bases left in between. Germline loops: CDR1 SGHTA, CDR2 FQGNSA. CDR3 length equals 13 residues. In nucleotides, the CDR3 is TGTGCCAGCAGCTTAAGCCCCAATTACGAGCAGTACTTC. Translated, it gives CASSLSPNYEQYF. The full variable domain, in which reference TRBV7-2 and TRBJ2-7 provide the parts outside the CDR3, is GAGVSQSPSNKVTEKGKDVELRCDPISGHTALYWYRQSLGQGLEFLIYFQGNSAPDKSGLPSDRFSAERTGGSVSTLTIQRTQQEDSAVYLCASSLSPNYEQYFGPGTRLTVT.

This clone has more than one count but fewer than ten. The chain has TRBV7-2 and TRBJ2-2, with 10 bases aligning to TRBD1. CDR1 is SGHTA and CDR2 is FQGNSA in the germline V gene. Losses at the gene ends were 4 bases for V and 6 bases for J; bases not matched to a gene: 5. The CDR3 runs 15 residues. For the CDR3, the DNA is TGTGCCAGCAGCTCGCGACAGGGGGCTGCCGGGGAGCTGTTTTTT. Protein sequence: CASSSRQGAAGELFF.

This rearrangement joins TRBV14 to TRBJ1-1, with no clear D. The CDR3 length is 12 residues. V dropped 9 bases and J dropped 4 bases, with 12 bases sitting between them. Germline assignment: CDR1 SGHDN and CDR2 FVKESK. CDR3 protein: CAREVWGTEAFF. The CDR3 coding sequence is TGTGCCAGGGAGGTGTGGGGCACTGAAGCTTTCTTT.

The genes are TRBV5-1 and TRBJ1-1, with D hard to call. Germline CDR1 and CDR2: SGHRS and YFSETQ. With 0 bases removed from V and 2 bases from J, the gap between germline ends came to 14 bases. The CDR3 is made up of 16 amino acids. CDR3 DNA sequence: TGCGCCAGCAGCTTGGCCGGCGTGGGAGCCAACACTGAAGCTTTCTTT. This translates into CASSLAGVGANTEAFF.

This clone was seen a few times. The CDR3 nucleotides are TGCAGCGTTGACAGGGGGCTGGGAGCTTTCTTT. Protein sequence: CSVDRGLGAFF. The chain has TRBV29-1 and TRBJ1-1, with TRBD1 matching 8 bases. The CDR3 extends over 11 amino acids. The junction had 4 bases not matched to a gene; V was cut back by 3 bases and J by 10 bases. Germline V CDR1 and CDR2: SQVTM, ANQGSEA.

This chain joins TRBV6-5 and TRBJ1-5, with D possibly TRBD1 on 5 matching bases. In germline, CDR1 is MNHEY, CDR2 SVGAGI. The CDR3 loop spans 15 amino acids. Trimming took off 3 bases at V and 3 bases at J, with 12 bases between the two ends. The CDR3 reads CASSYSPGLNQPQHF. For the CDR3, the DNA is TGTGCCAGCAGTTATTCCCCGGGACTCAATCAGCCCCAGCATTTT.

The chain recombines TRBV10-3 with TRBJ2-7; the D is unclear. Germline CDR1 and CDR2: ENHRY and SYGVKD. V shed 0 bases and J shed 6 bases, with 12 bases lying between them. The CDR3 spans 14 residues. This chain's CDR3 is CAISESADVREQYF. The CDR3 bases are TGTGCCATCAGTGAGTCGGCGGATGTACGCGAGCAGTACTTC.